This T cell receptor beta chain was documented in a study of vaccination effects on CD4 cells after COVID-19 (dated 2022 in TCRdb). General notes on the study: Post-vaccine samples across the study were collected a median of 72 days after the second dose, with a range of 14 to 241. Cultures from other donors in the study were sequenced using the Oncomine TCR Beta short-read assay on an Illumina iSeq 100. The full study included ten to eleven COVID-19 convalescent patients and a few SARS-CoV-2-naive healthy vaccine recipients. In both COVID-19 convalescent patients and infection-naive vaccine recipients, the study compared SARS-CoV-2 spike-specific CD4+ TCR repertoires from before mRNA vaccination with those from after it. Points the paper makes about the study in general: Among healthy vaccine recipients, nearly all vaccine-induced clones were SARS-CoV-2 mono-reactive, and only 1 of 255 was cross-reactive with common cold coronaviruses. The study was limited by a small number of convalescent patients, and early post-infection timepoints were lacking. Marked clonal contraction was observed in both infection-induced and vaccine-induced clones at late post-vaccination timepoints, consistent with waning T cell responses.

In the ViraFEST assay, PBMC were stimulated with viral peptide pools, and antigen-specific CD4+ T cell clonotypes were then identified by expansion using TCR sequencing. After around 10 days of culture, CD4+ T cells were isolated with the EasySep CD4+ T cell isolation kit. Participants received two doses of either the BNT162b2 or the mRNA-1273 mRNA SARS-CoV-2 vaccine. Negative nucleocapsid antibody results before and after vaccination confirmed that the healthy vaccine recipients had no prior SARS-CoV-2 infection. Each well held some 1.9 million PBMC cultured in IMDM containing roughly 5% human AB serum, 8.5 to 10 IU/ml IL-2 and gentamicin, along with roughly 10 ug/ml peptides. On days 3 and 7, half of the culture medium was replaced with fresh IL-2-containing medium. Unless noted otherwise, every peptide stimulation condition was cultured in triplicate wells. PBMC were separated from whole blood using Ficoll-Paque Plus gradient centrifugation and were then either cryopreserved at -140C or used fresh. The overlapping peptide pools covered the spike proteins of SARS-CoV-2 and of the common cold coronaviruses HCoV-NL63, HCoV-OC43 and HCoV-229E. The QIAamp micro DNA kit was used to extract genomic DNA from the cultured CD4+ T cells.

Regarding this clone: This clone's antigen is unknown. No much larger clonotype is one base removed from it; base qualities were not supplied.

The method was the immunoSEQ multiplex PCR assay. DNA from the CD4+ T cells that had been cultured and isolated underwent TCR beta CDR3 sequencing. The paper's processing steps were these. Non-productive TCR sequences were discarded, and reads were trimmed to the CDR3 region, with only CDR3s of 7 or more amino acids retained. Antigen-specific clonotypes were identified using the MANAFEST web app by comparison of expansion in peptide wells against reference cultures. For clones to be considered positive, expansion at FDR<0.05 versus reference and all other wells, an odds ratio above 5, and a frequency above 0.1% in two replicate wells were required. Cross-reactive clonotypes were defined as significantly expanded in SARS-CoV-2 spike wells and in at least one common cold coronavirus spike condition. Using the stringdist R package, CDR3 similarity was measured by Levenshtein distance, and unrooted trees were constructed with ape in R 3.6.1. TCRdb holds this immuneACCESS table with in-frame rearrangements only. Some clones are missing; in checked studies, unresolved V genes explain under half, and the rest has no known cause. The V and J calls and clone size come from that table; D and trimming were worked out from the DNA. For this sample the table gives more than 60,000 clones, of which around 74% were detected only once. The top ten clonotypes cover roughly 1.4% of the sample.

This TCR came from a human donor who received a COVID-19 vaccine. This material consisted of CD4+ T cells from PBMCs cultured with HCoV-229E spike peptides, taken after COVID-19 vaccination. Reading the label with the study, this specimen's cell subset or site is: HCoV-229E spike overlapping peptide pool stimulation.

The CDR3 reads CSARQETQYF. The nucleotides are TGCAGTGCTAGACAAGAGACCCAGTACTTC. The rearrangement joined TRBV20-1 to TRBJ2-5; the D gene is unclear. The CDR1 and CDR2 encoded by the germline V gene (reference sequence) are DFQATT and SNEGSKA. Including cysteine and phenylalanine, the CDR3 has 10 amino acids. Just the 30-base CDR3 DNA is kept, in frame starting at base 1. V was cut back by 2 bases and J by 2 bases, leaving a gap of 0 bases between them.